A selection of T cell receptor beta chains follows, all from one sample in a study of T cells after yellow fever vaccination. In TCRdb, the 5' RACE reads were re-called with MiXCR into one record per CDR3 protein. The table includes some 670,000 distinct CDR3 sequences, around 12% detected once. The input for sequencing was PBMCs, taken on the day of the yellow fever booster vaccination. The source of these receptors is a man aged 25-45 years who received the YFV17D yellow fever vaccine. CDR3s include the opening cysteine and the closing phenylalanine or tryptophan. The D gene is left open where the match is weak. Rows may omit the clone size; those that give it use once, few, many or a size class.

j_gene	abundance	v_gene	d_gene	CDR3nt	CDR3aa
TRBJ2-3	.	TRBV12-3/TRBV12-4	.	TGTGCCAGCGCGGCCTTGGGACCCCCCGCGGATCCGCAGTATTTT	CASAALGPPADPQYF
TRBJ2-6	.	TRBV5-4	.	TGTGCCAGCAGCTTGGCCTTAGGCTCTGGGGCCAACGTCCTGACTTTC	CASSLALGSGANVLTF
TRBJ2-7	few	TRBV12-3/TRBV12-4	TRBD2	TGTGCCAGCAGCCGGGGGACTAGCGGGAGGTTCTACGAGCAGTACTTC	CASSRGTSGRFYEQYF
TRBJ1-1	few	TRBV6-1	.	TGTGCCAGCAGTGAGGTTGCGGGCCAGGGTACGAACACTGAAGCTTTCTTT	CASSEVAGQGTNTEAFF
TRBJ2-2	.	TRBV14	.	TGTGCCAGCAGCCAAGAAGGGTCTTCAATTAGCGGGGAGCTGTTTTTT	CASSQEGSSISGELFF
TRBJ1-5	.	TRBV18	.	TGTGCCAGCTCGCCGGGGCATAGCAATCAGCCCCAGCATTTT	CASSPGHSNQPQHF
TRBJ2-2	.	TRBV3-1	TRBD1	TGTGCCAGCAGCGTCTACAGGGGCAAGTGGACCGGGGAGCTGTTTTTT	CASSVYRGKWTGELFF
TRBJ1-1	many	TRBV20-1	.	TGCAGTGCTAGAGCCAGGGACACTGAAGCTTTCTTT	CSARARDTEAFF
TRBJ2-3	.	TRBV12-3/TRBV12-4	.	TGTGCCAGCAGTTTAGTTGAGCCCAGCACAGATACGCAGTATTTT	CASSLVEPSTDTQYF
TRBJ2-1	.	TRBV20-1	.	TGCAGTGCTAGAGATCTCACCGGACCCAACTACAATGAGCAGTTCTTC	CSARDLTGPNYNEQFF
TRBJ2-7	.	TRBV12-3/TRBV12-4	.	TGTGCCAGCAGTTTAATGGGGGCGAGTGGCTACGAGCAGTACTTC	CASSLMGASGYEQYF
TRBJ2-5	.	TRBV28	TRBD1	TGTGCCAGCAGTTTATGGGGGACAGGGCCTGAGACCCAGTACTTC	CASSLWGTGPETQYF